These T cell receptor beta chains were read from a single sample in a study of cytomegalovirus exposure and HLA in healthy donors. TCRdb's table, derived via immunoSEQ multiplex PCR, lists solely in-frame clones and lacks some. The sample lists roughly 150,000 clones; more than 60% were seen once. Sequenced material: PBMCs. Receptor source: a man younger than 40 in good health and CMV-seropositive. Both conserved end residues are part of each CDR3. D genes are given only for firm matches. A clone size is listed for some rows: how often the clone was seen (once, few, many), or a class if it is expanded.

CDR3aa | CDR3nt | abundance | j_gene | d_gene | len | v_gene
CASSLRPGLGYNEQFF | TGTGCCAGTAGTCTGCGACCGGGACTGGGCTACAATGAGCAGTTCTTC | NA | TRBJ2-1 | NA | 16 | TRBV19
CASSPDSAGEQYF | TGTGCCAGCAGCCCAGACAGCGCTGGGGAGCAGTACTTC | NA | TRBJ2-7 | NA | 13 | TRBV7-9
CASETPTNYGYTF | TGTGCCAGTGAGACACCTACTAACTATGGCTACACCTTC | NA | TRBJ1-2 | NA | 13 | TRBV6-5
CASSYYEQYF | TGTGCCAGCAGTTACTACGAGCAGTACTTC | NA | TRBJ2-7 | NA | 10 | TRBV6-1
CASSVAGDFEAFF | TGTGCCAGCAGCGTAGCTGGAGACTTTGAAGCTTTCTTT | NA | TRBJ1-1 | NA | 13 | TRBV9
CASSTGLAGRRVTQYF | TGTGCCAGCAGCACCGGACTAGCGGGAAGGAGGGTTACGCAGTATTTT | few | TRBJ2-3 | TRBD2 | 16 | TRBV7-2
CASSRPGTGGSGYTF | TGTGCCAGCAGTCGACCCGGGACAGGGGGTAGTGGCTACACCTTC | NA | TRBJ1-2 | TRBD1 | 15 | TRBV7-2
CASSTSSGSRDTQYF | TGTGCCAGCAGTACCTCTAGCGGGAGTAGAGATACGCAGTATTTT | NA | TRBJ2-3 | TRBD2 | 15 | TRBV28
CASSLVQVSTDTQYF | TGCGCCAGCAGCTTGGTGCAGGTCAGCACAGATACGCAGTATTTT | few | TRBJ2-3 | NA | 15 | TRBV5-1
CASSLSAGGLYNEQFF | TGTGCCAGCAGCCTATCCGCGGGGGGCTTATACAATGAGCAGTTCTTC | NA | TRBJ2-1 | TRBD2 | 16 | TRBV7-9
CASSSVAGNEQYF | TGCGCCAGCAGCTCCGTTGCGGGAAACGAGCAGTACTTC | NA | TRBJ2-7 | NA | 13 | TRBV5-1
CASSWSGQDYEQYF | TGTGCCAGCAGTTGGAGCGGGCAGGACTACGAGCAGTACTTC | NA | TRBJ2-7 | NA | 14 | TRBV27
CASSLGGGLADQFF | TGTGCCAGCAGCTTGGGAGGGGGACTAGCTGATCAGTTCTTC | NA | TRBJ2-1 | TRBD2 | 14 | TRBV5-4
CSSSLGQGANTGELFF | TGTTCCAGCAGCTTAGGACAGGGGGCGAACACCGGGGAGCTGTTTTTT | NA | TRBJ2-2 | TRBD1 | 16 | TRBV7-9
CASSEDRSGANVLTF | TGTGCCAGCAGTGAAGACAGGTCTGGGGCCAACGTCCTGACTTTC | NA | TRBJ2-6 | NA | 15 | TRBV6-1
CASSLEVGLAGTNEQFF | TGCGCCAGCAGCTTGGAGGTGGGACTAGCGGGGACAAATGAGCAGTTCTTC | NA | TRBJ2-1 | TRBD2 | 17 | TRBV5-1
CASSLLVSYNEQFF | TGTGCCAGCAGTTTACTAGTCTCCTACAATGAGCAGTTCTTC | NA | TRBJ2-1 | NA | 14 | TRBV28
CASSQGSDTEAFF | TGTGCCAGCTCGCAGGGTTCGGACACTGAAGCTTTCTTT | NA | TRBJ1-1 | NA | 13 | TRBV18
CASERGGGYNEQFF | TGCGCCAGCGAGAGGGGAGGCGGTTACAATGAGCAGTTCTTC | NA | TRBJ2-1 | NA | 14 | TRBV5-1
CSVTDLGLAGVPYEQYF | TGCAGCGTAACCGACCTAGGACTAGCGGGAGTCCCCTACGAGCAGTACTTC | few | TRBJ2-7 | TRBD2 | 17 | TRBV29-1
CASSEGGVGGIWGEKLFF | TGTGCCAGCAGTGAAGGAGGTGTAGGGGGCATATGGGGGGAAAAACTGTTTTTT | once | TRBJ1-4 | TRBD1 | 18 | TRBV6-1
CASSITGSGSYNEQFF | TGTGCCAGCAGTATTACAGGGTCCGGCTCCTACAATGAGCAGTTCTTC | NA | TRBJ2-1 | NA | 16 | TRBV27
CASSPIDRSEAFF | TGTGCCAGCTCACCCATCGACAGGAGTGAAGCTTTCTTT | NA | TRBJ1-1 | NA | 13 | TRBV18
CASSIHAGVGIGEQYF | TGTGCCAGCAGCATACACGCGGGAGTGGGGATAGGCGAGCAGTACTTC | NA | TRBJ2-7 | TRBD2 | 16 | TRBV5-4
CASSVEGWSGYTF | TGTGCCAGCAGCGTCGAAGGTTGGAGTGGCTACACCTTC | NA | TRBJ1-2 | NA | 13 | TRBV9
CASSNLEGEGTDTQYF | TGTGCCAGTAGTAATCTTGAGGGGGAGGGAACAGATACGCAGTATTTT | NA | TRBJ2-3 | NA | 16 | TRBV19
CASSLFEGGTEAFF | TGTGCCAGCAGCTTATTTGAGGGAGGGACTGAAGCTTTCTTT | NA | TRBJ1-1 | NA | 14 | TRBV7-9
CASRQKWTGAGNTIYF | TGTGCCAGCAGACAAAAATGGACAGGAGCTGGAAACACCATATATTTT | NA | TRBJ1-3 | TRBD1 | 16 | TRBV2
CASSYKVGQGYTEAFF | TGTGCCAGCAGTTACAAGGTGGGACAGGGATACACTGAAGCTTTCTTT | NA | TRBJ1-1 | TRBD1 | 16 | TRBV6-6
CAWGGAGWKETQYF | TGTGCCTGGGGGGGCGCAGGGTGGAAAGAGACCCAGTACTTC | NA | TRBJ2-5 | NA | 14 | TRBV30
CSSSSPGQGHTEAFF | TGTTCCAGCAGCTCTCCAGGACAGGGTCACACTGAAGCTTTCTTT | NA | TRBJ1-1 | TRBD1 | 15 | TRBV7-9
CSVEWGASGRGSEFF | TGCAGCGTTGAATGGGGAGCTAGCGGGAGGGGCTCGGAGTTCTTC | NA | TRBJ2-1 | TRBD2 | 15 | TRBV29-1